The entry that follows covers one TCR beta chain sequence. Generated by immunoSEQ multiplex PCR, the TCRdb table keeps only in-frame clones and is missing some. The table has around 100,000 clones, about 89% seen once. The data belong to a study of blood T cell repertoires in COVID-19. The TCR was taken from a man aged 35 to 55 with acute or convalescent COVID-19. Sequencing was carried out using peripheral blood.

CDR3 in amino acids: CASRPTSGGSYNEQFF. In nucleotides, the CDR3 is TGTGCCAGCAGGCCTACTAGCGGGGGATCCTACAATGAGCAGTTCTTC. The chain links TRBV27 to TRBJ2-1; 11 nucleotides match TRBD2. The CDR3 extends over 16 amino acids. The germline CDR1 and CDR2 sequences are MNHEY and SMNVEV (reference sequence). V lost 6 bases to trimming and J lost 1 base; unmatched junction nucleotides: 5.